This is a list of T cell receptor beta chains from one sample in a study of shared clonotypes between healthy human individuals. Sequenced by immunoSEQ multiplex PCR; TCRdb stores in-frame clones only, minus some. The repertoire holds some 2,500,000 clones, 92% seen once, with more than 0.35% in the top ten. The sequenced material came from naive CD4+ T cells from PBMCs. The receptors shown here come from a man in his late teens or twenties in good health. Some clones in this sample may be carry-over from other donors' samples. CDR3s include the opening cysteine and the closing phenylalanine or tryptophan. The D gene is left open where the match is weak. A clone size is listed for some rows: how often the clone was seen (once, few, many), or a class if it is expanded.

j_gene: TRBJ2-7
abundance: -
v_gene: TRBV2
d_gene: TRBD1
CDR3nt: TGTGCCAGCAGGACCGGGACAGAAGTCTACGAGCAGTACTTC
CDR3aa: CASRTGTEVYEQYF

j_gene: TRBJ1-2
abundance: -
v_gene: TRBV4-2
d_gene: -
CDR3nt: TGTGCCAGCAGCCAAGACCAGACAGGCCGCTATGGCTACACCTTC
CDR3aa: CASSQDQTGRYGYTF

j_gene: TRBJ2-5
abundance: -
v_gene: TRBV5-1
d_gene: -
CDR3nt: TGCGCCAGCAGCTTGAGGGCCCTTGGGCAAGAGACCCAGTACTTC
CDR3aa: CASSLRALGQETQYF

j_gene: TRBJ2-6
abundance: -
v_gene: TRBV5-1
d_gene: TRBD1
CDR3nt: TGCGCCAGCAGCTTGGCCCCGGGACAGGGACGGGGGGCCAACGTCCTGACTTTC
CDR3aa: CASSLAPGQGRGANVLTF

j_gene: TRBJ1-1
abundance: -
v_gene: TRBV7-9
d_gene: -
CDR3nt: TGTGCCAGCAGCCCTCAAGAGGGCAGTGAAGCTTTCTTT
CDR3aa: CASSPQEGSEAFF

j_gene: TRBJ1-2
abundance: -
v_gene: TRBV4-3
d_gene: -
CDR3nt: TGCGCCAGCAGCCAAGATCGGATTTTAAACTATGGCTACACCTTC
CDR3aa: CASSQDRILNYGYTF

j_gene: TRBJ2-5
abundance: -
v_gene: TRBV30
d_gene: -
CDR3nt: TGTGCCTGGAGTGCCGGGCCCAGGGAGACCCAGTACTTC
CDR3aa: CAWSAGPRETQYF

j_gene: TRBJ2-7
abundance: few
v_gene: TRBV2
d_gene: TRBD1
CDR3nt: TGTGCCAGCAGTTTTGGACAGGGGGGCGTTCAAGGATACGAGCAGTACTTC
CDR3aa: CASSFGQGGVQGYEQYF

j_gene: TRBJ2-1
abundance: -
v_gene: TRBV4-1
d_gene: -
CDR3nt: TGCGCCAGCAGCCAAGAAGGCAGGGTTTTCAATGAGCAGTTCTTC
CDR3aa: CASSQEGRVFNEQFF

j_gene: TRBJ1-5
abundance: -
v_gene: TRBV29-1
d_gene: TRBD1
CDR3nt: TGCAGCGTTAAACTCCAGGGGGCTGGGATCTCCAATCAGCCCCAGCATTTT
CDR3aa: CSVKLQGAGISNQPQHF

j_gene: TRBJ2-5
abundance: once
v_gene: TRBV4-3
d_gene: -
CDR3nt: TGCGCCAGCAGCCAAGGAGGAAGGGAAGAGACCCAGTACTTC
CDR3aa: CASSQGGREETQYF

j_gene: TRBJ2-5
abundance: -
v_gene: TRBV9
d_gene: -
CDR3nt: TGTGCCAGCAGCGTAGGGACATTACAAGAGACCCAGTACTTC
CDR3aa: CASSVGTLQETQYF

j_gene: TRBJ2-5
abundance: once
v_gene: TRBV18
d_gene: -
CDR3nt: TGTGCCAGCTCACCACGCGTGGGCGCGGGGGAGACCCAGTACTTC
CDR3aa: CASSPRVGAGETQYF

j_gene: TRBJ2-5
abundance: -
v_gene: TRBV29-1
d_gene: -
CDR3nt: TGCAGCGTTGCCCCGGGCAGGGAGACCCAGTACTTC
CDR3aa: CSVAPGRETQYF

j_gene: TRBJ2-1
abundance: -
v_gene: TRBV27
d_gene: TRBD2
CDR3nt: TGTGCCAGCAGTCCCAGCCAGCGGGGGGGGGATTACAATGAGCAGTTCTTC
CDR3aa: CASSPSQRGGDYNEQFF

j_gene: TRBJ2-6
abundance: -
v_gene: TRBV4-2
d_gene: -
CDR3nt: TGTGCCAGCAGCGCGCAACTCCGGGGGGCCAACGTCCTGACTTTC
CDR3aa: CASSAQLRGANVLTF

j_gene: TRBJ2-4
abundance: -
v_gene: TRBV11-2
d_gene: -
CDR3nt: TGTGCCAGCAGCTTAGCTAGGGCCCCAGCCAAAAACATTCAGTACTTC
CDR3aa: CASSLARAPAKNIQYF

j_gene: TRBJ2-1
abundance: -
v_gene: TRBV18
d_gene: TRBD1
CDR3nt: TGTGCCAGCACCCGACAGGGGGCCGGCTACAATGAGCAGTTCTTC
CDR3aa: CASTRQGAGYNEQFF

j_gene: TRBJ1-4
abundance: -
v_gene: TRBV7-2
d_gene: TRBD1
CDR3nt: TGTGCCAGCAGCTTACCGGGACAGACGGGTGAAAAACTGTTTTTT
CDR3aa: CASSLPGQTGEKLFF

j_gene: TRBJ2-1
abundance: -
v_gene: TRBV7-8
d_gene: -
CDR3nt: TGTGCCAGCAGCTTAGCCCGGGGAGGCGAGCAGTTCTTC
CDR3aa: CASSLARGGEQFF

j_gene: TRBJ2-7
abundance: -
v_gene: TRBV19
d_gene: -
CDR3nt: TGTGCCAGTAGTTGGGCAGGGGAGGTTCGCGAGCAGTACTTC
CDR3aa: CASSWAGEVREQYF

j_gene: TRBJ1-2
abundance: once
v_gene: TRBV5-5
d_gene: -
CDR3nt: TGTGCCAGCAGCCTTGAGGGGAGTTTGTACTATGGCTACACCTTC
CDR3aa: CASSLEGSLYYGYTF

j_gene: TRBJ2-1
abundance: -
v_gene: TRBV7-8
d_gene: -
CDR3nt: TGTGCCAGCAGCCCACTCGGGGGAAGGGGGGCCTACAATGAGCAGTTCTTC
CDR3aa: CASSPLGGRGAYNEQFF